This T cell receptor beta chain was obtained from a study of identical twins. General study results and limits: Cord blood beta clonotypes present at high abundance carried fewer insertions; no such pattern appeared in memory repertoires. Findings depended on cross-sectional statistics rather than tracking the same donors.

The V and J ends lost 6 bases and 3 bases respectively, with 15 bases between them. From germline, CDR1 is MNHEY and CDR2 SMNVEV (reference sequence). This CDR3 has 14 residues. TCRdb re-called the 5' RACE reads through MiXCR, storing one row per CDR3 protein. The sample yields about 530,000 distinct CDR3 sequences, 20% to 25% seen once. As regards this clonotype: Its antigen remains unidentified.

This same sample was also taken into another study, of yellow fever vaccine responses in identical twins.

Sequenced sample: CD4+ T cells sorted from blood. This rearrangement joins TRBV27 to TRBJ2-7; tentative D call: TRBD1 (8 bases). The receptor was derived from a woman aged 18-29 years in good health. The CDR3 nucleotides read TGTGCCAGCAGACTGGGGGGGACAGGCTACGAGCAGTACTTC. It codes for CASRLGGTGYEQYF.